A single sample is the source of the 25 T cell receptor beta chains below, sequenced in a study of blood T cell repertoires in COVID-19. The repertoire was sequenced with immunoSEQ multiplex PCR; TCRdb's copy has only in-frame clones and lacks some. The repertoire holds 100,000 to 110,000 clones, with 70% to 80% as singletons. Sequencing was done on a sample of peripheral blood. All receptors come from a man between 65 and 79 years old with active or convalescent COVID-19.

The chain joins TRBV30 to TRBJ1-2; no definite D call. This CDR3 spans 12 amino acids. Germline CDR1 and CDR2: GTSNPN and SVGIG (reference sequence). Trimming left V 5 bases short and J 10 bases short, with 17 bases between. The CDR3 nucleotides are TGTGCCTGGGGTCTGACGGTGGGCGACTACACCTTC. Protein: CAWGLTVGDYTF.

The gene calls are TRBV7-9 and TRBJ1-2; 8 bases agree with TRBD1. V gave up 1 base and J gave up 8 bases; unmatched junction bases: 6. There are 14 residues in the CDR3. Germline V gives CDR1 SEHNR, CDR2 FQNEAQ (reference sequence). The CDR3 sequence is CASSLVLDRVGYTF. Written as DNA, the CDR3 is TGTGCCAGCAGCTTAGTGCTGGACAGGGTCGGCTACACCTTC. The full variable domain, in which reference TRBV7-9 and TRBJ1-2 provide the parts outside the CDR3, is DTGVSQNPRHKITKRGQNVTFRCDPISEHNRLYWYRQTLGQGPEFLTYFQNEAQLEKSRLLSDRFSAERPKGSFSTLEIQRTEQGDSAMYLCASSLVLDRVGYTFGSGTRLTVV.

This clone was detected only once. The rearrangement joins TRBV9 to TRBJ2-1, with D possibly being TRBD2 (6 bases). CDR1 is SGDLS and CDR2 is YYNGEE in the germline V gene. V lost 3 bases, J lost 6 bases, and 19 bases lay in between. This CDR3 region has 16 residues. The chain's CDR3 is CASSGGGGTRLNEQFF. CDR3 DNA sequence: TGTGCCAGCAGCGGTGGAGGAGGGACCAGGCTCAATGAGCAGTTCTTC.

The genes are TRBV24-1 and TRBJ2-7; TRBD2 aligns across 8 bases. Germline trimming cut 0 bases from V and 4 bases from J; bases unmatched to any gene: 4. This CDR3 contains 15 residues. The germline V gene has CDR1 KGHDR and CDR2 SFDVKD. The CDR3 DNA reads TGTGCCACCAGTGATTTGGGGACTAGTGGATACGAGCAGTACTTC. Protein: CATSDLGTSGYEQYF.

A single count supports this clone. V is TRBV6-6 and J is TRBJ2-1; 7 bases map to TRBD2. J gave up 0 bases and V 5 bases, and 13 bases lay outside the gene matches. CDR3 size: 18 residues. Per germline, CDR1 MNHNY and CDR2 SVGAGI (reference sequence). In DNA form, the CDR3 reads TGTGCCAGCAGTCCCCTTGGGCGGGAGATCGGCTCCTACAATGAGCAGTTCTTC. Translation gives CASSPLGREIGSYNEQFF.

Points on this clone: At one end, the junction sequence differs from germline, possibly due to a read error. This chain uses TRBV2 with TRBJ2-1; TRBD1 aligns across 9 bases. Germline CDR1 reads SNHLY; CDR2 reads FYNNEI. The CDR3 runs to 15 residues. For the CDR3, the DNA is TGTGCCAGCAGGGAAGACAGGGGGTCCTACAATGAGCAGTTCTTC. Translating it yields CASREDRGSYNEQFF. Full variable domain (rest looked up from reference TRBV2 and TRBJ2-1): EPEVTQTPSHQVTQMGQEVILRCVPISNHLYFYWYRQILGQKVEFLVSFYNNEISEKSEIFDDQFSVERPDGSNFTLKIRSTKLEDSAMYFCASREDRGSYNEQFFGPGTRLTVL.

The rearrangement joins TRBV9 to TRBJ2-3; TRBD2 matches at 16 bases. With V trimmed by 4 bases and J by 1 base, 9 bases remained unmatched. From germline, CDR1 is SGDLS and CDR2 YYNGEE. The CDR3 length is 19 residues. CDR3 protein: CASSSSGTSGGAGTDTQYF. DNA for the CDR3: TGTGCCAGCAGCTCATCCGGGACTAGCGGGGGGGCGGGCACAGATACGCAGTATTTT.

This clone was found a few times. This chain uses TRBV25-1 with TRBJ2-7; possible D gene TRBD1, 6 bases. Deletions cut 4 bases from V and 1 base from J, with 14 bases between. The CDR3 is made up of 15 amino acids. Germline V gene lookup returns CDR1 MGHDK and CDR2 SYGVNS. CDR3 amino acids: CASSAGTSKSYEQYF. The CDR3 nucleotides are TGTGCCAGCAGTGCCGGGACATCGAAGTCCTACGAGCAGTACTTC.

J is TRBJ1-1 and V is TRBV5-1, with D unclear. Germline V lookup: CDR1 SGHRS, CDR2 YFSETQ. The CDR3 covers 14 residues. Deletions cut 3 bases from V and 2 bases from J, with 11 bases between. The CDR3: CASSYTQRNTEAFF. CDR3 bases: TGCGCCAGCAGCTACACACAGAGAAACACTGAAGCTTTCTTT.

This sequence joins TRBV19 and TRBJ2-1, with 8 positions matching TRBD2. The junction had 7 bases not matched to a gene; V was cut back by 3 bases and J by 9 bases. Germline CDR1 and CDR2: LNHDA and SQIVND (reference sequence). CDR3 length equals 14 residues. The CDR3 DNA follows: TGTGCCAGTAGTATGGCGGGGGGACTGAGTGAGCAGTTCTTC. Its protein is CASSMAGGLSEQFF.

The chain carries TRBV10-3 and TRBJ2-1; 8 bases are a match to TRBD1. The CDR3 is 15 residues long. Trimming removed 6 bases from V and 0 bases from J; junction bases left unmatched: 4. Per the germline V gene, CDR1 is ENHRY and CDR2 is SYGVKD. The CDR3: CAIREDRGSYNEQFF. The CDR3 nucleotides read TGTGCCATCAGAGAAGACAGGGGCTCCTACAATGAGCAGTTCTTC.

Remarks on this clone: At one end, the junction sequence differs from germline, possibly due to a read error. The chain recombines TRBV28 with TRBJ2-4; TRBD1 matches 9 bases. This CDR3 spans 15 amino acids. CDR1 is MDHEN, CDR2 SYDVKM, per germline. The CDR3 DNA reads TGTGCCACGAGTCGCCTACAGGGGGCCACAAACATTCAGTACTTC. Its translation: CATSRLQGATNIQYF.

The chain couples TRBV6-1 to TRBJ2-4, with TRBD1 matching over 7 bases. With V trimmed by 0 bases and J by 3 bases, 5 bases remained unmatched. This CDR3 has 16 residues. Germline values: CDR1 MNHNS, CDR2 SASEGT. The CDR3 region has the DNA TGTGCCAGCAGTGAAGCCCCACACAGGGGCAAAAACATTCAGTACTTC. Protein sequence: CASSEAPHRGKNIQYF.

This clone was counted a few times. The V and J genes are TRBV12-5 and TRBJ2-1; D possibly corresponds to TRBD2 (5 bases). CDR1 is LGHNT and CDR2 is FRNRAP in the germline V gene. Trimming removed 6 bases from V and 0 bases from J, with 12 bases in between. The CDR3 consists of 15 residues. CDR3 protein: CASGPPSFSYNEQFF. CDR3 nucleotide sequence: TGTGCTAGTGGCCCCCCTAGCTTCTCCTACAATGAGCAGTTCTTC. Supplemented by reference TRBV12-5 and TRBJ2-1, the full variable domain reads DARVTQTPRHKVTEMGQEVTMRCQPILGHNTVFWYRQTMMQGLELLAYFRNRAPLDDSGMPKDRFSAEMPDATLATLKIQPSEPRDSAVYFCASGPPSFSYNEQFFGPGTRLTVL.

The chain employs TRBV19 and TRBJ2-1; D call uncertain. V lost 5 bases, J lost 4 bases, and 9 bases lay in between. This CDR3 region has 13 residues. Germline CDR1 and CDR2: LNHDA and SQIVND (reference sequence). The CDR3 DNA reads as TGTGCCAGTAGTTCCAATCGGTACAATGAGCAGTTCTTC. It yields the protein CASSSNRYNEQFF.

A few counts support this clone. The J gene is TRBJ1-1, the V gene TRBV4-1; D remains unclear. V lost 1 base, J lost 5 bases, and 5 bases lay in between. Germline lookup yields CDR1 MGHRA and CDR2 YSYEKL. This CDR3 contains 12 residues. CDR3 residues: CASSQAETEAFF. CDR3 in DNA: TGCGCCAGCAGCCAAGCAGAAACTGAAGCTTTCTTT.

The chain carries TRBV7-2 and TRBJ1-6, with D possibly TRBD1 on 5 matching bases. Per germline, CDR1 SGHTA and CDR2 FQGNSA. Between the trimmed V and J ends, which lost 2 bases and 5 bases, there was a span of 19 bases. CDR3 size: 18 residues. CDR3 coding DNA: TGTGCCAGCAGCTTAAGGAGGGGCACCCGACGCGATAATTCACCCCTCCACTTT. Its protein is CASSLRRGTRRDNSPLHF.

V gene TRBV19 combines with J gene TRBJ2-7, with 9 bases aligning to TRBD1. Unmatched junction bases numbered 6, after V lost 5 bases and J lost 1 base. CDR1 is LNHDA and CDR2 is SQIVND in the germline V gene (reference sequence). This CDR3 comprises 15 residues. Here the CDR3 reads CASSPGQGKSYEQYF. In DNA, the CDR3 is TGTGCCAGTAGTCCGGGACAGGGAAAATCCTACGAGCAGTACTTC.

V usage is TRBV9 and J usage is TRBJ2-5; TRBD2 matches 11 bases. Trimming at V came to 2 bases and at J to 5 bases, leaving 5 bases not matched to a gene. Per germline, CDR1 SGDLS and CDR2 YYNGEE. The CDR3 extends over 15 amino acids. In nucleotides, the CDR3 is TGTGCCAGCAGCGTTGCTAGCGGGAGGACTGAGACCCAGTACTTC. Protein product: CASSVASGRTETQYF.

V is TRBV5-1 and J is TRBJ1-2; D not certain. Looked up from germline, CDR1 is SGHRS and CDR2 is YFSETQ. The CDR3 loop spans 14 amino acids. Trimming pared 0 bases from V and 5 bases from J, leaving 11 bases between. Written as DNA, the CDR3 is TGCGCCAGCAGCTTGGGGGGAGGAACGTATGGCTACACCTTC. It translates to CASSLGGGTYGYTF.

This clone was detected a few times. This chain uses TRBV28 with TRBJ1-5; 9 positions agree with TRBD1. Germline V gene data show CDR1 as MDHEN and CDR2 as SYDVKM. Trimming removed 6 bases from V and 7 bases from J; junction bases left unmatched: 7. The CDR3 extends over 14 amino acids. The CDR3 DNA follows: TGTGCCAGCAGCACACCGGGACAGGGACAGCCCCAGCATTTT. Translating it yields CASSTPGQGQPQHF.

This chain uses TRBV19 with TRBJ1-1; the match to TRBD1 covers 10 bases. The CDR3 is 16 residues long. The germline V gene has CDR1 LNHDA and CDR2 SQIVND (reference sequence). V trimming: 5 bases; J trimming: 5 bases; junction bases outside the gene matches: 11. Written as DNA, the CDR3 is TGTGCCAGTAGTGCTGCTGGGACAGGGGCAAGGACTGAAGCTTTCTTT. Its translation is CASSAAGTGARTEAFF. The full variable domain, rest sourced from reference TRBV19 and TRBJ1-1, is DGGITQSPKYLFRKEGQNVTLSCEQNLNHDAMYWYRQDPGQGLRLIYYSQIVNDFQKGDIAEGYSVSREKKESFPLTVTSAQKNPTAFYLCASSAAGTGARTEAFFGQGTRLTVV.

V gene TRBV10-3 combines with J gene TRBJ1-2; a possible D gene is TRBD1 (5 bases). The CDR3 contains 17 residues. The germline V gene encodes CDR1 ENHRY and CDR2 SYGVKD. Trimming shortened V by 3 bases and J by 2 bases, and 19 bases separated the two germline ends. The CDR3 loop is CAISDPIRGSPNYGYTF. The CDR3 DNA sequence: TGTGCCATCAGTGACCCGATCCGGGGGTCCCCAAACTATGGCTACACCTTC.

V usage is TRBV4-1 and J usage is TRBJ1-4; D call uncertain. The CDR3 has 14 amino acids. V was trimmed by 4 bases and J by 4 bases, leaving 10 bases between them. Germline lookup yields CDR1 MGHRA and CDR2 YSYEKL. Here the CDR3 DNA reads TGCGCCAGCAGCCCCCTACCTCATAATGAAAAACTGTTTTTT. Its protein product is CASSPLPHNEKLFF.

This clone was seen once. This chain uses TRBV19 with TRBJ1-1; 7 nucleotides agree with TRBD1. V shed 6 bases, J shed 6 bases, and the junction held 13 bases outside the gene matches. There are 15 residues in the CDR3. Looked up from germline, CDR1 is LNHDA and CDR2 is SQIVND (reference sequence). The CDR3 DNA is TGTGCCAGTAGCACTATCGACAGGGTTGAGGCTGAAGCTTTCTTT. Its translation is CASSTIDRVEAEAFF.